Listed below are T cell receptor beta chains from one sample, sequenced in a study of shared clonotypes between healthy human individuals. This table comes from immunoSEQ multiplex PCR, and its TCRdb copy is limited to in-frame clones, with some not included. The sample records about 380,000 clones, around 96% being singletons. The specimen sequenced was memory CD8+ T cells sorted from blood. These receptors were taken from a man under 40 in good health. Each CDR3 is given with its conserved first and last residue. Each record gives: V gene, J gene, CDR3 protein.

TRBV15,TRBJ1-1,CATSRGTEAFF
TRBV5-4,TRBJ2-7,CASSFGGWTYEQYF
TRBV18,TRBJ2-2,CASSPPEGLAGEVGELFF
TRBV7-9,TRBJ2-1,CASSFIAGGPHEQFF
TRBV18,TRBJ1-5,CASSNTGGDSNQPQHF
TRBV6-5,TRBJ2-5,CASQKQETQYF
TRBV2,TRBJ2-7,CASSPRGSYEQYF
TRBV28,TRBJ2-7,CATYSVGQVGEQYF
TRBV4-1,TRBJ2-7,CASSQEGEQYF
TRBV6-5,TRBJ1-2,CASSYDGGQGYGYTF
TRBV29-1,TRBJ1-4,CSVGGATNEKLFF
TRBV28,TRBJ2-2,CASSLTGGGGELFF
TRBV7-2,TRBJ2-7,CASSSEIAGGPVQYF
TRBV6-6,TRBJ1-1,CASSPRQAMNTEAFF
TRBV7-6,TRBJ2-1,CASSLVRTTFNEQFF
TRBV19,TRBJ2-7,CATRAGGSYEQYF
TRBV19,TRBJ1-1,CASSIGTATEAFF
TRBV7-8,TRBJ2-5,CASSRLLAFQETQYF
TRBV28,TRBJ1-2,CASSLSPLTRDRDGYTF
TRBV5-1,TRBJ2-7,CASSLLAGGPLMDEQYF
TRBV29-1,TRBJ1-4,CSVKEGTGKEKLFF
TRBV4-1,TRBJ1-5,CASSPTPGGPNQPQHF
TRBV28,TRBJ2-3,CASSLYPGTATDTQYF
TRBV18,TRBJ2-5,CASSPQQVRGKETQYF
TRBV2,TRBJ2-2,CASRVAGGPGGELFF
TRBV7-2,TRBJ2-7,CASSPQGGGPHEQYF
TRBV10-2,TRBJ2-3,CASSPYRWGGTDTQYF
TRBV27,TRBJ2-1,CASSLSTSVRYNEQFF
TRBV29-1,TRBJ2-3,CSVDPGTDTQYF
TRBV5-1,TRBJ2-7,CASSLARLASGYEQYF
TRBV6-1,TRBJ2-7,CASRDSSFWYGEQYF
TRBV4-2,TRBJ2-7,CASSQELGWEQYF
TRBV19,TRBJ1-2,CASSTSSGGYGYTF
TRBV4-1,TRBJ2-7,CASSPNIRDRGRYEQYF
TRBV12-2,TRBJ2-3,CASRLARSGGSRTDTQYF
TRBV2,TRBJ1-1,CASTRRGRDTEAFF
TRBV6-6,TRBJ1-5,CASRPDGLYSNQPQHF
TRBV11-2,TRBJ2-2,CASSSPRGPGELFF
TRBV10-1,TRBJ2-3,CASSALAGEIPDTQYF
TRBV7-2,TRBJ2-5,CASRQLQETQYF
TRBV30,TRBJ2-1,CAWANNEQFF
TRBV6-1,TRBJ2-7,CASSSYRGNYEQYF
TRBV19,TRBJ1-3,CAPRDSSGNTIYF
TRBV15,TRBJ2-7,CATSPRDYYEQYF